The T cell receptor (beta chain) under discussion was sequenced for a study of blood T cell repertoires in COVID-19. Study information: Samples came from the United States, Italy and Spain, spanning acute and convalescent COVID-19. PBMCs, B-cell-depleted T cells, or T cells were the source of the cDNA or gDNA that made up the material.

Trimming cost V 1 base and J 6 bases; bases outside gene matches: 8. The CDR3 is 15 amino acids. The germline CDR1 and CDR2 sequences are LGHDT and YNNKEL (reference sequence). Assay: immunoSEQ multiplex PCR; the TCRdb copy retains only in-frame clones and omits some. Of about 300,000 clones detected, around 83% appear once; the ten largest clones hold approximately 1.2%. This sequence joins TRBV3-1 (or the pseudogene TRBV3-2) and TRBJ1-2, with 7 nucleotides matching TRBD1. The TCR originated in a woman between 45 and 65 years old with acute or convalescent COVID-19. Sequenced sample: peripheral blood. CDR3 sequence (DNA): TGTGCCAGCAGCCAAGGCGGTGCAGGGGGAGATGGCTACACCTTC. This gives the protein CASSQGGAGGDGYTF.